The 8 T cell receptor beta chains in this list originate from one sample, sequenced in a study of CD8 T cells in Susac syndrome (dated by TCRdb to between 2017 and 2020). The protocol used for the library was the immunoSEQ multiplex PCR assay. RNA was extracted using the RNeasy kit, and roughly 0.45 to 1 microgram was reverse transcribed with random hexamers. TCRdb cleaned the public reads at Q25 with fastp, built clones with MiXCR and kept in-frame beta chains. Duplicate CDR3 protein sequences are folded into a single record with the most common DNA and genes. The table for this sample lists around 200,000 distinct CDR3 sequences; approximately 95% of them were counted only once. Of the sample, 0.082% falls within the top ten clones. Sequencing was done on a sample of CD4+ T cells from PBMCs. Source of these receptors: a human donor with multiple sclerosis.

A single count supports this clonotype. The gene calls are TRBV12-5 and TRBJ1-5; 7 bases align to TRBD1. V lost 4 bases, J lost 5 bases, and 5 bases stayed unmatched. The CDR3 totals 14 residues. Per germline, CDR1 LGHNT and CDR2 FRNRAP. The CDR3 nucleotides read TGTGCTAGTGGTTCCGGGACAGAGCATCAGCCCCAGCATTTT. This translates into CASGSGTEHQPQHF.

The rearrangement links TRBV29-1 to TRBJ2-1; 11 bases fit TRBD2. This CDR3 is 15 amino acids long. V lost 7 bases, J lost 5 bases, and 10 bases stayed unmatched. Germline lookup yields CDR1 SQVTM and CDR2 ANQGSEA. CDR3 bases: TGCAGCGCTACCCCGGGACTAGCGGTCCACAATGAGCAGTTCTTC. Translated: CSATPGLAVHNEQFF.

V is TRBV5-6 and J is TRBJ1-6; D remains unclear. The germline V gene encodes CDR1 SGHDT and CDR2 YYEEEE. The CDR3 has 14 residues. V dropped 2 bases and J dropped 7 bases, with 10 bases sitting between them. The CDR3 region is CASSFRVGNSPLHF. CDR3 nucleotide sequence: TGTGCCAGCAGCTTCCGGGTTGGGAATTCACCCCTCCACTTT.

J is TRBJ2-2 and V is TRBV6-5; perhaps TRBD2 as D (5 bases). Germline V gene sequence: CDR1 MNHEY, CDR2 SVGAGI. Between the trimmed V and J ends, which lost 7 bases and 7 bases, there was a span of 19 bases. The CDR3 consists of 15 residues. The CDR3 spells CASNLPGNPGGELFF. The CDR3 DNA reads as TGTGCCAGCAACCTCCCGGGGAATCCGGGCGGGGAGCTGTTTTTT.

The V call is TRBV20-1, the J call TRBJ2-7; 10 bases agree with TRBD2. Trimming took 5 bases from V and 4 from J; bases not matched to a gene: 11. Germline loops: CDR1 DFQATT, CDR2 SNEGSKA (reference sequence). There are 15 residues in the CDR3. CDR3 bases: TGCAGTGCTTATCCCGGGACTAGCGACGGGTACGAGCAGTACTTC. It codes for CSAYPGTSDGYEQYF.

The V call is TRBV6-6, the J call TRBJ1-1; D remains unclear. Germline CDR1 is MNHNY and CDR2 is SVGAGI (reference sequence). This CDR3 spans 15 amino acids. The V and J ends lost 5 bases and 1 base respectively, with 14 bases between them. CDR3 amino acids: CASSPSGKRNTEAFF. DNA of the CDR3: TGTGCCAGCAGTCCCAGCGGTAAACGGAACACTGAAGCTTTCTTT.

In its sample, this clonotype was seen once. The V gene is TRBV2, the J gene TRBJ2-5; 10 bases are shared with TRBD2. CDR3 length equals 15 residues. The germline CDR1 and CDR2 sequences are SNHLY and FYNNEI. Germline trimming cut 0 bases from V and 7 bases from J; bases unmatched to any gene: 5. CDR3 residues: CASSEAGTSVATQYF. CDR3 DNA: TGTGCCAGCAGTGAAGCGGGGACTAGCGTTGCGACCCAGTACTTC.

The chain combines TRBV12-3 or TRBV12-4 with TRBJ2-7, with D hard to call. Trimming removed 6 bases at V and 2 bases at J, with 11 bases between. The CDR3 is 13 amino acids. The CDR3 region has the DNA TGTGCCAGCAGCTTACATGAGGCCTACGAGCAGTACGTC. It codes for CASSLHEAYEQYV.